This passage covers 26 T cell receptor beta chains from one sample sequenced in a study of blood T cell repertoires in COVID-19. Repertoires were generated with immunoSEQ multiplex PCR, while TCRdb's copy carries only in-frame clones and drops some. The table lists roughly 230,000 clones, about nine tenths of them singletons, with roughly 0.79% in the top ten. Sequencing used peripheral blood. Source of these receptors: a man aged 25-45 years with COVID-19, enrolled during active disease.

This CDR3 is CASSLCYEDLAHRGKTQHF. The DNA of the CDR3 is TGCGCCAGCAGCTTATGTTACGAGGACTTGGCTCACCGGGGGAAAACCCAGCATTTT. V and J are TRBV5-1 and TRBJ1-5, with a possible D match to TRBD1 (5 bases). Germline-derived CDR1 and CDR2 are SGHRS and YFSETQ. This CDR3 spans 19 amino acids. The V end was cut by 2 bases, the J end by 11 bases, with 32 bases between.

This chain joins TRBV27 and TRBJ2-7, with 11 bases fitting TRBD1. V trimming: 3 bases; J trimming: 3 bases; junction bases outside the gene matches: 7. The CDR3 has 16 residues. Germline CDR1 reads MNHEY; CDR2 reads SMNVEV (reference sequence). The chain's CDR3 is CASSFRGDRGFYEQYF. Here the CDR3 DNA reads TGTGCCAGCAGTTTCCGGGGGGACAGGGGGTTCTACGAGCAGTACTTC.

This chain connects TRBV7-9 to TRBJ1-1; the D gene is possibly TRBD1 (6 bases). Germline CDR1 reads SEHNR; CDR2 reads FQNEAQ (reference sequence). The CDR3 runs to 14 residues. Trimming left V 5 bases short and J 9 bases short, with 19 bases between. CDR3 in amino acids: CASSPRTEKKKAFF. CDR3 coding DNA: TGTGCCAGCAGCCCCCGGACAGAAAAGAAGAAAGCTTTCTTT.

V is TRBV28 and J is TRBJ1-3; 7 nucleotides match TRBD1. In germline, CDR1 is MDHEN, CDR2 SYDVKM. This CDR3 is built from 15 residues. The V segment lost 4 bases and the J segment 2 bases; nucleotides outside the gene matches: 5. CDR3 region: CASSSPTGAGNTIYF. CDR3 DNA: TGTGCCAGCAGTTCTCCTACAGGGGCTGGAAACACCATATATTTT.

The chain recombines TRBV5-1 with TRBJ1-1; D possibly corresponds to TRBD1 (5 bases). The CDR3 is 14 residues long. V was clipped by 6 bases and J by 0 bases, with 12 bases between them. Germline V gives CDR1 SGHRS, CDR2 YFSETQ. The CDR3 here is CASKTVQMNTEAFF. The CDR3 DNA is TGCGCCAGCAAGACAGTCCAAATGAACACTGAAGCTTTCTTT.

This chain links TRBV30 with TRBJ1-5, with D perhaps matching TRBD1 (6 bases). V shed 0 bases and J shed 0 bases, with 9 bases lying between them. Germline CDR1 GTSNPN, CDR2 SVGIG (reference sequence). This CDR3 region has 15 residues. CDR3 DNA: TGTGCCTGGAGTGTAGGACAGCATAGCAATCAGCCCCAGCATTTT. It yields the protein CAWSVGQHSNQPQHF.

CDR3 DNA sequence: TGCGCCAGCAGCTCTGGGACAGCCCTCACGGGTGAAAAACTGTTTTTT. It codes for CASSSGTALTGEKLFF. The V gene is TRBV5-1, the J gene TRBJ1-4, with 7 bases fitting TRBD1. The V and J ends lost 3 bases and 7 bases, in that order; junction bases with no gene match: 12. CDR3 size: 16 residues. Germline V lookup: CDR1 SGHRS, CDR2 YFSETQ.

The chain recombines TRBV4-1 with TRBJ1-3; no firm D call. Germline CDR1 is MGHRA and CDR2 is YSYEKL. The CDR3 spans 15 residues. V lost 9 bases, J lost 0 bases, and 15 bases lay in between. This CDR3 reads CASGLFVSSGNTIYF. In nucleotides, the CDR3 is TGCGCCAGTGGGCTTTTTGTGAGCTCTGGAAACACCATATATTTT.

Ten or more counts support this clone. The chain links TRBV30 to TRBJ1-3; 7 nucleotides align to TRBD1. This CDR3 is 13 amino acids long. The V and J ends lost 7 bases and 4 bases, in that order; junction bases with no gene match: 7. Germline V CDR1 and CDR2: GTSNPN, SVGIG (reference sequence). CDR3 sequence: CALFRGVGNTIYF. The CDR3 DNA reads TGTGCCTTGTTCAGGGGGGTCGGAAACACCATATATTTT.

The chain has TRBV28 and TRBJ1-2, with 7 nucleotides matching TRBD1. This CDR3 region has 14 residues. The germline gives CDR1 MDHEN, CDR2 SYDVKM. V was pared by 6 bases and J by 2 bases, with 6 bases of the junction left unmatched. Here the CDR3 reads CASRTRQGNYGYTF. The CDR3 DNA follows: TGTGCCAGCAGGACAAGACAGGGCAACTATGGCTACACCTTC.

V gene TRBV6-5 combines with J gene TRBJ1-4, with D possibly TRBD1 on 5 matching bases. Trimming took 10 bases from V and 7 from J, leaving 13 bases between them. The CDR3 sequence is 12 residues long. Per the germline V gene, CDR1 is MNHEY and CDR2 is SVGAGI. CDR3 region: CATQLRVEKLFF. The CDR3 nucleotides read TGTGCCACCCAGCTCAGGGTTGAAAAACTGTTTTTT.

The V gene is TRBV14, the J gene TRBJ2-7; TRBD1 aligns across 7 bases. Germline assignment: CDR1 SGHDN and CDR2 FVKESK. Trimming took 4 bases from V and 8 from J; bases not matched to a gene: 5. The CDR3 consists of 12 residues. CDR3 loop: CASSPTGYQQYF. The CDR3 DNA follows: TGTGCCAGCAGCCCGACAGGGTATCAGCAGTACTTC.

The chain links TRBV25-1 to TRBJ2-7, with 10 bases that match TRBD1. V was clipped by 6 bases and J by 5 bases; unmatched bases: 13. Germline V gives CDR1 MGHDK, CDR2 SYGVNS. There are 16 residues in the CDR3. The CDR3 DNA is TGTGCCAGCAGCCTAAGAGGCGGACAGGGGGGACACGAGCAGTACTTC. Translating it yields CASSLRGGQGGHEQYF.

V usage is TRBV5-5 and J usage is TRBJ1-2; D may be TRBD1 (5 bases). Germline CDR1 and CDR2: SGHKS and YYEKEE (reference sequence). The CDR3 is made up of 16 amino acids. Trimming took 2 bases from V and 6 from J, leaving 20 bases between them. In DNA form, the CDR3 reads TGTGCCAGCAGCTTCTTGTTGGACACTAATAGAAATGGCTACACCTTC. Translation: CASSFLLDTNRNGYTF.

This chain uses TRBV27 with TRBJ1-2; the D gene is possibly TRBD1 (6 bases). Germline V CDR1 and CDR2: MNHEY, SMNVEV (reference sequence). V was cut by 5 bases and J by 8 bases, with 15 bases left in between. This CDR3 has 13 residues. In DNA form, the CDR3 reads TGTGCCAGCAGTATCGGACAGTCTGGGGGCTACACCTTC. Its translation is CASSIGQSGGYTF.

The CDR3 sequence: CASSVSQDRSYGYTF. The DNA of the CDR3 is TGTGCCAGCAGCGTATCACAGGACAGGAGCTATGGCTACACCTTC. This chain connects TRBV9 to TRBJ1-2, with 7 bases lining up with TRBD1. V shed 1 base, J shed 4 bases, and the junction held 7 bases outside the gene matches. The CDR3 totals 15 residues. CDR1 is SGDLS, CDR2 YYNGEE, per germline.

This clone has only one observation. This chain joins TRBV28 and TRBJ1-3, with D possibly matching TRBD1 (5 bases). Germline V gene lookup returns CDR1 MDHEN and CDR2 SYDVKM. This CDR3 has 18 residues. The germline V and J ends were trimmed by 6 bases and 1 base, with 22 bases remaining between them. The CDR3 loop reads CASSSGTGLLISGNTIYF. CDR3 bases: TGTGCCAGCAGCTCCGGGACGGGACTTCTAATTTCTGGAAACACCATATATTTT.

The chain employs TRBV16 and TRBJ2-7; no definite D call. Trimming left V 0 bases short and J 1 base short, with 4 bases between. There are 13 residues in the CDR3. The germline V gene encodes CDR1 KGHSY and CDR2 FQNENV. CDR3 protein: CASSQSRSYEQYF. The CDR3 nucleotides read TGTGCCAGCAGCCAATCACGGTCCTACGAGCAGTACTTC.

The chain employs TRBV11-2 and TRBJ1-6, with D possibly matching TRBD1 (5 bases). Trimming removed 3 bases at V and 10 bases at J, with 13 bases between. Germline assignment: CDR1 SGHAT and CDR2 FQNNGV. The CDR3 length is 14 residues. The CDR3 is CASSLQGWGSPLHF. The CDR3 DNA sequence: TGTGCCAGCAGCTTGCAGGGATGGGGATCACCCCTCCACTTT.

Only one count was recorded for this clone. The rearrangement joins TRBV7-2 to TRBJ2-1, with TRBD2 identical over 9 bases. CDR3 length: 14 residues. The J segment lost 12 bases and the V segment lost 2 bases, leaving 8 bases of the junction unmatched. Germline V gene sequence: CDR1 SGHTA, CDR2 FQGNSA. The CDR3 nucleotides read TGTGCCAGCAGCTTACAGGAAGGGCGGGGGGGGCAGTTCTTC. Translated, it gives CASSLQEGRGGQFF. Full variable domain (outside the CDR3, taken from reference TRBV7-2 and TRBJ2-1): GAGVSQSPSNKVTEKGKDVELRCDPISGHTALYWYRQSLGQGLEFLIYFQGNSAPDKSGLPSDRFSAERTGGSVSTLTIQRTQQEDSAVYLCASSLQEGRGGQFFGPGTRLTVL.

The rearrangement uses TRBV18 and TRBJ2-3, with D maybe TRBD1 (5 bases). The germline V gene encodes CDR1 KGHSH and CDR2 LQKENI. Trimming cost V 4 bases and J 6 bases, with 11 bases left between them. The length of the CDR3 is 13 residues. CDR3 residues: CASSLGPGDTQYF. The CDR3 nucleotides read TGTGCCAGCTCACTGGGGCCCGGGGATACGCAGTATTTT.

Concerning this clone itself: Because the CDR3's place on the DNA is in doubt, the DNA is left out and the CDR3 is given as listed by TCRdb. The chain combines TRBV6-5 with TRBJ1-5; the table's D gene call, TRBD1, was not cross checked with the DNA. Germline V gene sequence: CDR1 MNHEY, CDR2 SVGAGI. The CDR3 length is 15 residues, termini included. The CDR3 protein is CASSSGQGFNQPQHF.

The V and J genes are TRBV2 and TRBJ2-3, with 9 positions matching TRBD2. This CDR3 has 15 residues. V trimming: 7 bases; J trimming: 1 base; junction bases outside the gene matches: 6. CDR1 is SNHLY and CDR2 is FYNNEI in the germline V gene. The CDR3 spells CASNNGGGGTDTQYF. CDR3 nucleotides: TGTGCCAGCAATAACGGCGGGGGGGGCACAGATACGCAGTATTTT.

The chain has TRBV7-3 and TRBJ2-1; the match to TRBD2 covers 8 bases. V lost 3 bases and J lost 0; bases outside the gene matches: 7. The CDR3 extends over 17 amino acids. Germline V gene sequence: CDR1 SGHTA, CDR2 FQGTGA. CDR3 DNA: TGTGCCAGCAGCTTGGGTAGCGGGGTATCCTCCTACAATGAGCAGTTCTTC. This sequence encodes CASSLGSGVSSYNEQFF. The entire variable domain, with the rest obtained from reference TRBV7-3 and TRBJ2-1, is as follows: GAGVSQTPSNKVTEKGKYVELRCDPISGHTALYWYRQSLGQGPEFLIYFQGTGAADDSGLPNDRFFAVRPEGSVSTLKIQRTERGDSAVYLCASSLGSGVSSYNEQFFGPGTRLTVL.

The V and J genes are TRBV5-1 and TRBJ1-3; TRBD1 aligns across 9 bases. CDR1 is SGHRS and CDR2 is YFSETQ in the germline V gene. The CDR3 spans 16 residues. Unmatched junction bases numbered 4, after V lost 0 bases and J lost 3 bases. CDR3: CASSLGRDRVGNTIYF. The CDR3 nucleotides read TGCGCCAGCAGCTTGGGCCGGGACAGGGTTGGAAACACCATATATTTT.

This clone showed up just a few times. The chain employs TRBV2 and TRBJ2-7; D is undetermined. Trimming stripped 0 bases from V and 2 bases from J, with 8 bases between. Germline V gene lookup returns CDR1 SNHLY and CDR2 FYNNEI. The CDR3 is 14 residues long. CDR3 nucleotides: TGTGCCAGCAGTGAAGCCAGTTGGCCCTACGAGCAGTACTTC. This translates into CASSEASWPYEQYF.